The T cell receptor (beta chain) described here comes from a study of cytomegalovirus exposure and HLA in healthy donors. Whole-study context: Of all 360 or so donors who were genotyped, roughly 85% belonged to the Caucasian-associated ancestry cluster. The study, taken as a whole, reports: Earlier analysis looked at TCR beta V segments, and most were productive about 90% or about 30% of the time. Sequencing probably produced one cluster of sequence variants that were highly shared.

13 Jbeta primers and 60 Vbeta primers were used for the PCR. Profiling relied on immunoSEQ multiplex PCR, and the TCRdb table lists in-frame clones only, not all of them. The table records 170,000 or so clones, around three quarters of them present only once. CDR1 and CDR2 from the germline V gene are MGHRA and YSYEKL. The CDR3 has 19 amino acids. The V end was cut by 0 bases, the J end by 4 bases, with 23 bases between. Note on this clone: No antigen is known for it.

The rearrangement uses TRBV4-1 and TRBJ2-3; weak D call: TRBD2 (5 bases). Sequenced material: PBMCs. This TCR was recovered from a boy younger than 18 in good health and CMV-seronegative. As DNA, the CDR3 is TGCGCCAGCAGCCAAGATAAAATCGCGGACTTTCAAGAGGCAGATACGCAGTATTTT. It yields the protein CASSQDKIADFQEADTQYF.